What follows is one T cell receptor (beta chain) and its context. Antigen: not known. These data come from a study of T cell responses to AZD1222 COVID-19 vaccine. Study-level findings and limits: Repertoires were obtained solely post-peak T cell response. Only five or six individuals given AZD1222 were seropositive at baseline. White British ancestry dominated among donors, who included more females, and clonal diversity was possibly underestimated.

The J segment lost 5 bases and the V segment lost 0 bases, leaving 4 bases of the junction unmatched. The CDR3 sequence is 15 residues long. Germline CDR1 and CDR2: MNHEY and SVGAGI. Some clones are missing from TCRdb's copy, which holds only in-frame ones; the method was immunoSEQ multiplex PCR. The table lists around 160,000 clones, under 95% of them singletons. The chain is built from TRBV6-5 and TRBJ1-5; 7 nucleotides line up with TRBD1. This TCR derives from an adult in good health. The sequenced sample was peripheral blood, obtained on day 0 of MenACWY control vaccination. CDR3 protein: CASSYSRDSHQPQHF. CDR3 bases: TGTGCCAGCAGTTACTCTCGGGACAGTCATCAGCCCCAGCATTTT.